This is a list of T cell receptor beta chains from one sample in a study of blood T cell repertoires in COVID-19. Clones were read by immunoSEQ multiplex PCR, and TCRdb kept only the in-frame ones, dropping some. Altogether 130,000 or so clones are present, more than 70% being singletons, with the ten largest covering over 6.5%. What was sequenced was peripheral blood. These receptors originate from a human donor in a cohort sampled during active COVID-19. Both conserved end residues are part of each CDR3. A D gene is named only where the DNA matches it firmly. Clone size is shown for a subset of rows, as once, few, many or a class of expanded clone.

v_gene	abundance	d_gene	j_gene	CDR3nt	CDR3aa
TRBV4-1	NA	TRBD2	TRBJ2-3	TGCGCCAGCAGCGCCGGGACTAGCGGGAACACAGATACGCAGTATTTT	CASSAGTSGNTDTQYF
TRBV3-1/TRBV3-2	NA	TRBD2	TRBJ2-7	TGTGCCAGCAGCCAAGGTGGACGGGAGGGCCGGATCGAGCAGTACTTC	CASSQGGREGRIEQYF
TRBV4-1	NA	TRBD1	TRBJ2-7	TGCGCCAGCAGCCAAGAATGGACAGGGACCTACGAGCAGTACTTC	CASSQEWTGTYEQYF
TRBV3-1/TRBV3-2	NA	TRBD2	TRBJ2-1	TGTGCCAGCAGCCAATGGGCGTCCAAAGCGGGAGGGTCAAAAAGGGACAATGAGCAGTTCTTC	CASSQWASKAGGSKRDNEQFF
TRBV27	NA	NA	TRBJ1-1	TGTGCCAGCAGCCCCGACAGAGACACTGAAGCTTTCTTT	CASSPDRDTEAFF
TRBV19	NA	TRBD1	TRBJ1-4	TGTGCCAGTAGTGGGACAGCCCTGAATGAAAAACTGTTTTTT	CASSGTALNEKLFF
TRBV5-5	NA	NA	TRBJ2-1	TGTGCCAGCAGCCTCCGCGAGGGAGACTACTACAATGAGCAGTTCTTC	CASSLREGDYYNEQFF
TRBV18	NA	NA	TRBJ2-7	TGTGCCAGCTCAAATCAGAGAGGTTACGAGCAGTACTTC	CASSNQRGYEQYF
TRBV15	NA	TRBD1	TRBJ1-2	TGTGCCACCAGCACCGGGACAGCTAACTATGGCTACACCTTC	CATSTGTANYGYTF
TRBV5-1	few	NA	TRBJ2-7	TGCGCCAGCAGCCTCCGGGACAACTACGAGCAGTACTTC	CASSLRDNYEQYF
TRBV6-1	NA	NA	TRBJ2-5	TGTGCCAGCAGTGAAGGGAGACTTGAAGGGACCCAGTACTTC	CASSEGRLEGTQYF
TRBV27	NA	TRBD1	TRBJ2-7	TGTGCCAGCAGTTTTTGGGACAGGGGGCGCTTTGGGCAGTACTTC	CASSFWDRGRFGQYF
TRBV7-9	NA	NA	TRBJ2-7	TGTGCCAGCAGCTTAGGTCCCGGCTACGAGCAGTACTTC	CASSLGPGYEQYF
TRBV4-1	NA	NA	TRBJ1-2	TGCGCCAGCAGCCAAAGGTCAGGGTCCCAGGGCTACACCTTC	CASSQRSGSQGYTF
TRBV15	NA	NA	TRBJ2-6	TGTGCCACCAGCAGCCCCGACGGGATTTTTAGCTCTGGGGCCAACGTCCTGACTTTC	CATSSPDGIFSSGANVLTF
TRBV7-9	once	NA	TRBJ1-1	TGTGCCAGCAACCCCGGGGGTGGGAACACTGAAGCTTTCTTT	CASNPGGGNTEAFF
TRBV7-9	NA	NA	TRBJ2-5	TGTGCCAGCAGCTTCGGCGGAGCCCAAGAGACCCAGTACTTC	CASSFGGAQETQYF
TRBV2	NA	NA	TRBJ2-7	TGTGCCAGCAGTGAAGAATACAGGGCCTCCTACGAGCAGTACTTC	CASSEEYRASYEQYF
TRBV12-3/TRBV12-4	NA	NA	TRBJ1-1	TGTGCCAGCAGTTTCGGGGTCGGCACTGAAGCTTTCTTT	CASSFGVGTEAFF
TRBV28	once	NA	TRBJ2-1	TGTGCCAGCAGTTCCCCGTGGGGGGGGCCCTACAATGAGCAGTTCTTC	CASSSPWGGPYNEQFF
TRBV4-2	NA	NA	TRBJ2-7	TGTGCCAGCAGCCAAGATTTTAGTGGGAGCGGTTCCTACGAGCAGTACTTC	CASSQDFSGSGSYEQYF
TRBV6-5	once	TRBD1	TRBJ2-5	TGTGCCAGCAGTCCTCAGGGGGCAGGGGAAGAGACCCAGTACTTC	CASSPQGAGEETQYF
TRBV19	NA	NA	TRBJ2-7	TGTGCCAGTAGTCCCCCCGACAGCCCCTACGAGCAGTACTTC	CASSPPDSPYEQYF
TRBV27	NA	NA	TRBJ1-1	TGTGCCAGCAGCCTCGACAGCTTGAACACTGAAGCTTTCTTT	CASSLDSLNTEAFF
TRBV27	NA	TRBD1	TRBJ1-4	TGTGCCAGCAGTCCAGGGACGACAGGGGCTAATGAAAAACTGTTTTTT	CASSPGTTGANEKLFF
TRBV11-2	NA	NA	TRBJ1-1	TGTGCCAGCAGACTAGAGGTGGGGGCCGGCACTGAAGCTTTCTTT	CASRLEVGAGTEAFF
TRBV5-1	NA	NA	TRBJ1-2	TGCGCCAGCTCCGCGACAGGAGGTGGCTACACCTTC	CASSATGGGYTF
TRBV10-2	NA	NA	TRBJ1-1	TGCGCCAGCAGTGAGGAGGGTGCCACTGAAGCTTTCTTT	CASSEEGATEAFF
TRBV9	NA	NA	TRBJ2-7	TGTGCCAGCAGCCCAAGAGGTAGTATTAATAGCGAGCAGTACTTC	CASSPRGSINSEQYF
TRBV30	once	NA	TRBJ1-5	TGTGCCTGGAGTGTTGGGGCCGCTAGCAATCAGCCCCAGCATTTT	CAWSVGAASNQPQHF
TRBV24-1	few	TRBD1	TRBJ2-7	TGTGCCACCAGTGAAGCCGGGACAGGGGCTGGCGAGCAGTACTTC	CATSEAGTGAGEQYF
TRBV3-1/TRBV3-2	few	NA	TRBJ2-7	TGTGCCAGCAGCCAAGTCAACGAGCAGTACTTC	CASSQVNEQYF
TRBV6-5	few	NA	TRBJ1-1	TGTGCCAGCAAACCAGGGGTGGGGAACACTGAAGCTTTCTTT	CASKPGVGNTEAFF
TRBV28	NA	NA	TRBJ2-7	TGTGCCAGCAGTATCTTCTACGAGCAGTACTTC	CASSIFYEQYF
TRBV15	NA	NA	TRBJ1-2	TGTGCCACCAGCAGAGATTGGGGGGTGCGCTATGGCTACACCTTC	CATSRDWGVRYGYTF
TRBV5-6	NA	TRBD1	TRBJ2-7	TGTGCCAGCACCAAACTCTTAGCCGGGACAGGGTCCCACGAGCAGTACTTC	CASTKLLAGTGSHEQYF
TRBV7-9	NA	NA	TRBJ2-7	TGTGCCAGCAGCTTAGATGGGAGTAACTACGAGCAGTACTTC	CASSLDGSNYEQYF
TRBV5-1	few	NA	TRBJ1-1	TGCGCCAGCAGCTTGCGGGGGGGAACAACTGAAGCTTTCTTT	CASSLRGGTTEAFF
TRBV6-5	NA	NA	TRBJ1-1	TGTGCCAGCAGCAGAGGAGGGGAGAACACTGAAGCTTTCTTT	CASSRGGENTEAFF
TRBV27	NA	NA	TRBJ1-5	TGTGCCAGCAGTCAGCGGGGGGGCAATCAGCCCCAGCATTTT	CASSQRGGNQPQHF
TRBV4-1	NA	NA	TRBJ2-6	TGCGCCAGCAGCCAAGCCTCGGGATTTGGGGCCAACGTCCTGACTTTC	CASSQASGFGANVLTF
TRBV6-5	NA	TRBD1	TRBJ1-5	TGTGCAACAAACAGGGGGCCCGAACTCAATCAGCCCCAGCATTTT	CATNRGPELNQPQHF
TRBV7-9	NA	NA	TRBJ2-5	TGTGCCAGCAGCTTGAGACTAGGCCTGGATCAAGAGACCCAGTACTTC	CASSLRLGLDQETQYF
TRBV6-1	NA	NA	TRBJ1-4	TGTGCCAGCAGTGATGATACCGGGATGCTAGAAAAACTGTTTTTT	CASSDDTGMLEKLFF
TRBV29-1	NA	NA	TRBJ1-1	TGCAGCGTTGACCTGGGCCTTGAAGCTTTCTTT	CSVDLGLEAFF
TRBV6-5	NA	TRBD1	TRBJ2-7	TGTGCCAGCAGTTACTCCAGGGGGCTCGAGCAGTACTTC	CASSYSRGLEQYF